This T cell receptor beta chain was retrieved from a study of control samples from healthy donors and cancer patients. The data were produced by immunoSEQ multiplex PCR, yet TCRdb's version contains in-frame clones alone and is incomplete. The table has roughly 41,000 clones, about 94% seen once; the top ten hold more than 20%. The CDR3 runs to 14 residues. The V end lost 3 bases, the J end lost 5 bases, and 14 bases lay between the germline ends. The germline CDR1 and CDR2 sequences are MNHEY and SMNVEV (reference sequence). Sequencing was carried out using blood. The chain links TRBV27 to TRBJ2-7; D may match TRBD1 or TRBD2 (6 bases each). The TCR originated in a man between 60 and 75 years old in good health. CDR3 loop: CASSFRGWGDEQYF. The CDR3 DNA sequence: TGTGCCAGCAGTTTCAGGGGCTGGGGGGACGAGCAGTACTTC.